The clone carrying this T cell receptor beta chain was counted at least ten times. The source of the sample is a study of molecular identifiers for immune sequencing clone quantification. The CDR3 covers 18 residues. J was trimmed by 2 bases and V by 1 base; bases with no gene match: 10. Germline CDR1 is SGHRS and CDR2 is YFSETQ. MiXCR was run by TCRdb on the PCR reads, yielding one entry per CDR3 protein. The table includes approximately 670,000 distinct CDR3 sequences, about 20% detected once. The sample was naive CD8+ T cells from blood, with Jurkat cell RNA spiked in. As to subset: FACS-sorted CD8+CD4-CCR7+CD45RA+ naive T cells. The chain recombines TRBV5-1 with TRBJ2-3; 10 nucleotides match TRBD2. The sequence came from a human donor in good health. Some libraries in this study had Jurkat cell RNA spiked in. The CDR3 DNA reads TGCGCCAGCAGCTTGTTCGGGGCTAGCGGGAGCTTCACAGATACGCAGTATTTT. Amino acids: CASSLFGASGSFTDTQYF.